The sequence of this T cell receptor beta chain was determined in a study of T cell responses to AZD1222 COVID-19 vaccine. General study results and limits: Females outnumbered males among donors, who were mostly white British; clonal diversity was possibly underestimated. All repertoire sampling was performed exclusively after the peak T cell response.

Germline trimming cut 7 bases from V and 2 bases from J; bases unmatched to any gene: 9. Germline V gives CDR1 SNHLY, CDR2 FYNNEI. The CDR3 consists of 15 residues. On this clone: Antigen unknown.

TCRdb's copy holds only in-frame clones and misses some; the assay was immunoSEQ multiplex PCR. The data show about 79,000 clones, with around 92% seen just once and 6% to 8.5% held by the top ten. The chain uses TRBV2 and TRBJ2-3; 7 bases are shared with TRBD1. This sequence originates from an adult in good health. Sequencing used peripheral blood, obtained on day 0 of MenACWY control vaccination. As DNA, the CDR3 is TGTGCCAGCACTCCCGCCAGGGGGTTCACAGATACGCAGTATTTT. Translating gives CASTPARGFTDTQYF.